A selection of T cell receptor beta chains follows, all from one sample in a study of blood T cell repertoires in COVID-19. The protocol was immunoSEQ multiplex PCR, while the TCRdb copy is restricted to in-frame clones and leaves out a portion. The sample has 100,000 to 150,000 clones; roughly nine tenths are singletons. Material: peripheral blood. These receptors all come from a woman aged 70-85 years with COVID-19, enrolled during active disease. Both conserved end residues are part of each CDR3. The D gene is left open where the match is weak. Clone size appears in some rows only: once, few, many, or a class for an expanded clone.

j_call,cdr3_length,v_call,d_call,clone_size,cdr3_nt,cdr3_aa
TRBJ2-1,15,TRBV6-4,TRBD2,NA,TGTGCCAGCAGTAGACTAGCGGGGGCCTACAATGAGCAGTTCTTC,CASSRLAGAYNEQFF
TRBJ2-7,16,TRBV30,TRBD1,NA,TGTGCCTGGAGTACACCCAGGACAGGGTGGATCTACGAGCAGTACTTC,CAWSTPRTGWIYEQYF
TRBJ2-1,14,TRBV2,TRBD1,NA,TGTGCCAGACAGGGACAGGGGGTCTACAATGAGCAGTTCTTC,CARQGQGVYNEQFF
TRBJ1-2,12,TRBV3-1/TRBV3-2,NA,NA,TGTGCCAGCAGCACATTTAACTATGGCTACACCTTC,CASSTFNYGYTF
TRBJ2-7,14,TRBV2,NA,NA,TGTGCCAGCAGAGGACCCAGGGGCACCTACGAGCAGTACTTC,CASRGPRGTYEQYF
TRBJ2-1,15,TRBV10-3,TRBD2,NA,TGTGCCATCAGTGAGGGGGGACTAGTGAGGAATGAGCAGTTCTTC,CAISEGGLVRNEQFF
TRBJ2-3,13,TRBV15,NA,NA,TGTGCCACCAGCAGAGATGCGGTGGATACGCAGTATTTT,CATSRDAVDTQYF
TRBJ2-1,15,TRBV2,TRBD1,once,TGTGCCACCCTACAGGACAGGGGCGGGTACAATGAGCAGTTCTTC,CATLQDRGGYNEQFF
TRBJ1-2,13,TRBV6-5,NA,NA,TGTGCCAGCAGTTTAAGGGCAGGGGATGGCTACACCTTC,CASSLRAGDGYTF
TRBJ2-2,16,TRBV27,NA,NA,TGTGCCAGCAGTTTATCGGGGACTGTGTACACCGGGGAGCTGTTTTTT,CASSLSGTVYTGELFF
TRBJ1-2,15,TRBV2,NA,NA,TGTGCCAGCAGTGAGGGGGAGGGACGGGACTATGGCTACACCTTC,CASSEGEGRDYGYTF
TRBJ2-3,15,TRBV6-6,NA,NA,TGTGCCAGCAGTTACTGGGGGGGCCTCACAGATACGCAGTATTTT,CASSYWGGLTDTQYF
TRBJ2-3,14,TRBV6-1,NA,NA,TGTGCCAGCAGTGAAGGAGGGATCACAGATACGCAGTATTTT,CASSEGGITDTQYF
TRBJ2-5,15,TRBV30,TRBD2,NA,TGTGCCTGGAGTGTATCGGGGGGTCGACGTGAGACCCAGTACTTC,CAWSVSGGRRETQYF
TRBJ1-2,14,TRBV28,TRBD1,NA,TGTGCCAGCAGTTTCTCGAGGACAGGGGTAGGCTACACCTTC,CASSFSRTGVGYTF
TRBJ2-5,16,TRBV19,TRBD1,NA,TGTGCCAGTAGTACAAGGGACAGGGGGCATAAGGAGACCCAGTACTTC,CASSTRDRGHKETQYF
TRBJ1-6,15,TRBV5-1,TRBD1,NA,TGCGCCAGCAGCCCGGCGGGACAGGGAGTGGGACCCCTCCACTTT,CASSPAGQGVGPLHF
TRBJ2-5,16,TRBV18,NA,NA,TGTGCCAGCTCATATACCAGTCCGGGACAAGTGGAGACCCAGTACTTC,CASSYTSPGQVETQYF
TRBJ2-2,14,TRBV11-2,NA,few,TGTGCCAGCAGCTTAGAGCTGAGAACCGGGGAGCTGTTTTTT,CASSLELRTGELFF
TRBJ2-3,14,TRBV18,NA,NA,TGTGCCAGCTCACCAACAGAAATCCGGGATACGCAGTATTTT,CASSPTEIRDTQYF
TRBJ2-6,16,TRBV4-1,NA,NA,TGCGCCAGCAGCCAAGGTCAGGGTTCTGGGGCCAACGTCCTGACTTTC,CASSQGQGSGANVLTF
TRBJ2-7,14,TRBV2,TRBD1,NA,TGTGCCAGCAGAAGGGACAGGGCCACCTACGAGCAGTACTTC,CASRRDRATYEQYF
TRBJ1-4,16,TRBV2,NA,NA,TGTGCCAGCACAGAGATGGGGGGGCAGGCTAATGAAAAACTGTTTTTT,CASTEMGGQANEKLFF
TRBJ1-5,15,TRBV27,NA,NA,TGTGCCAGCAGTTTGAACTACGGACTGGCGGGGCCCCAGCATTTT,CASSLNYGLAGPQHF
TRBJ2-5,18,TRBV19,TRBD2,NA,TGTGCCAGTAGTATGCGCTCTATAGCTAGCGGGGCCCAAGAGACCCAGTACTTC,CASSMRSIASGAQETQYF
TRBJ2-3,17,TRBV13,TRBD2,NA,TGTGCCAGCAGCTTCGCGTCCAGCGGGGGGGGCACAGATACGCAGTATTTT,CASSFASSGGGTDTQYF
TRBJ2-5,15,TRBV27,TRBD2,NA,TGTGCCAGCAAGGGACTAGCGGGGGGGGAGGAGACCCAGTACTTC,CASKGLAGGEETQYF
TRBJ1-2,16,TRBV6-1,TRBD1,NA,TGTGCCAGCAGTGAAAGGTCGGACAGGGGGCCGTATGGCTACACCTTC,CASSERSDRGPYGYTF
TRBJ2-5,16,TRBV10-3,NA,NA,TGTGCCATCAGTGAGTCGCTTAACATGGCCCTAGAGACCCAGTACTTC,CAISESLNMALETQYF
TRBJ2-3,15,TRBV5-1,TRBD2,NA,TGCGCCAGCAGCTTATCAGCGGGGGGGATCGATACGCAGTATTTT,CASSLSAGGIDTQYF
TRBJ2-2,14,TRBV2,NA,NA,TGTGCCAGCATTCCCACTTTGACTTCCGGGGAGCTGTTTTTT,CASIPTLTSGELFF
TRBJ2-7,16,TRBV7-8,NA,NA,TGTGCCAGCAGCTTAGGGAGTTTCCGGACATCAAACGAGCAGTACTTC,CASSLGSFRTSNEQYF
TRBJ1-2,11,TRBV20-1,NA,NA,TGCAGTGCTCGTGCGGGTATTGGCTACACCTTC,CSARAGIGYTF
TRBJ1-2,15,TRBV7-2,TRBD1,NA,TGTGCCAGCAGCTTAGGTGACAGGGGGCGAGGTGGCTACACCTTC,CASSLGDRGRGGYTF
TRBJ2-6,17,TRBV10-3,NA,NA,TGTGCCATCAAGTCGGCAGGGGCGATCTCTGGGGCCAACGTCCTGACTTTC,CAIKSAGAISGANVLTF
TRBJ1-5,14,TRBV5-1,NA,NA,TGCGCCAGCAGCTTGGGGGGCGGTTATCAGCCCCAGCATTTT,CASSLGGGYQPQHF
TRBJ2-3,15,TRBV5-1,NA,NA,TGCGCCAGCAGCTTGGAAGGGGGAGAGACAGATACGCAGTATTTT,CASSLEGGETDTQYF
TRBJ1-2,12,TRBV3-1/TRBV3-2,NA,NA,TGTGCCAGCAGCCTTTTCTCCTATGGCTACACCTTC,CASSLFSYGYTF
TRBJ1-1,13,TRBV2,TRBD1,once,TGTGCCAGGGGGGACAGGGGGAACACTGAAGCTTTCTTT,CARGDRGNTEAFF
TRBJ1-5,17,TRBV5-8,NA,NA,TGTGCCAGCAGCTTTCTGGTTCAGGGCACTAGCAATCAGCCCCAGCATTTT,CASSFLVQGTSNQPQHF